These 30 T cell receptor beta chains were all obtained from the same sample, sequenced in a study of T-cell reconstitution after alpha-beta-depleted transplantation in children. Preparation of the TCRbeta library was carried out with unique molecular identifiers. TCRdb fed the PCR reads into MiXCR, producing one record per CDR3 protein. The data contain around 370,000 distinct CDR3 sequences, around a tenth of them singletons. Sample: PBMCs from the stem cell graft donor, taken from the stem cell graft. The receptors come from a human donor who donated a stem cell graft to a child with acute lymphoblastic leukemia.

In this sample, this clonotype turned up many times. The chain links TRBV12-3 or TRBV12-4 to TRBJ2-1; D call uncertain. The CDR3 consists of 11 residues. Between the trimmed V and J ends, which lost 4 bases and 9 bases, there was a span of 7 bases. The CDR3 coding sequence is TGTGCCAGCAGTTCTAGGTTTGAGCAGTTCTTC. Its translation: CASSSRFEQFF.

Only a few counts were recorded for this clonotype. This rearrangement joins TRBV15 to TRBJ2-1; perhaps TRBD1 as D (6 bases). This CDR3 is built from 15 residues. The V gene's germline CDR1 is LNHNV and CDR2 YYDKDF (reference sequence). V lost 5 bases, J lost 5 bases, and 16 bases lay in between. The CDR3 region is CATSEVWGTNNEQFF. DNA of the CDR3: TGTGCCACCAGCGAGGTGTGGGGGACAAACAATGAGCAGTTCTTC.

Only a few counts were recorded for this clonotype. The V and J genes are TRBV7-2 and TRBJ2-5, with 10 bases lining up with TRBD2. This CDR3 comprises 17 residues. Germline loops: CDR1 SGHTA, CDR2 FQGNSA. Unmatched junction bases numbered 10, after V lost 5 bases and J lost 1 base. CDR3 loop: CASSLAVLAGSQETQYF. The CDR3 DNA sequence: TGTGCCAGCAGCCTCGCGGTACTAGCGGGGTCCCAAGAGACCCAGTACTTC. The full variable domain, with the rest looked up from reference TRBV7-2 and TRBJ2-5, is GAGVSQSPSNKVTEKGKDVELRCDPISGHTALYWYRQSLGQGLEFLIYFQGNSAPDKSGLPSDRFSAERTGGSVSTLTIQRTQQEDSAVYLCASSLAVLAGSQETQYFGPGTRLLVL.

At least ten counts were recorded for this clonotype. The V call is TRBV20-1, the J call TRBJ1-2, with TRBD1 as a possible D gene (5 bases). CDR1 and CDR2 from the germline V gene are DFQATT and SNEGSKA (reference sequence). There are 14 residues in the CDR3. V gave up 3 bases and J gave up 4 bases, with 15 bases separating them. CDR3 bases: TGCAGTGCTAGGGACACTCGTTCCTTCTATGGCTACACCTTC. It is translated as CSARDTRSFYGYTF.

This clonotype was found many times. The chain uses TRBV27 and TRBJ2-1; 12 nucleotides agree with TRBD2. The V gene's germline CDR1 is MNHEY and CDR2 SMNVEV (reference sequence). The CDR3 has 16 amino acids. V lost 5 bases, J lost 9 bases, and 11 bases stayed unmatched. CDR3 sequence: CASSALTSGSLVEQFF. In DNA form, the CDR3 reads TGTGCCAGCAGTGCCCTGACTAGCGGGAGCCTCGTTGAGCAGTTCTTC.

This clonotype was found many times. The rearrangement joins TRBV6-5 to TRBJ2-1, with TRBD2 matching 7 bases. The trim removed 0 bases at V and 4 bases at J, leaving 15 bases unmatched. Germline V gives CDR1 MNHEY, CDR2 SVGAGI. CDR3 size: 19 residues. CDR3 in DNA: TGTGCCAGCAGTTACTCGATCCCCCGGCTTCAAGCGGGGTACAATGAGCAGTTCTTC. It is translated as CASSYSIPRLQAGYNEQFF.

This clonotype was detected ten times or more. The chain links TRBV12-3 or TRBV12-4 to TRBJ2-2; 11 bases align to TRBD1. This CDR3 spans 16 amino acids. V was clipped by 5 bases and J by 4 bases; unmatched bases: 6. In DNA, the CDR3 is TGTGCCAGCAGTCGTAGGACAGGGGGCGTCACCGGGGAGCTGTTTTTT. It specifies CASSRRTGGVTGELFF.

The CDR3 sequence: CASSGQGNYEQYF. The CDR3 DNA sequence: TGTGCCAGCAGTGGACAGGGAAACTACGAGCAGTACTTC. J is TRBJ2-7 and V is TRBV12-3 or TRBV12-4; 8 nucleotides line up with TRBD1. The V segment lost 5 bases and the J segment 3 bases; nucleotides outside the gene matches: 3. The CDR3 spans 13 residues.

This clonotype has just a few counts. The rearrangement links TRBV12-3 or TRBV12-4 to TRBJ1-1; TRBD1 is a possible D gene (5 bases). The V end lost 4 bases, the J end lost 0 bases, and 9 bases lay between the germline ends. There are 14 residues in the CDR3. The CDR3 spells CASSWGRVNTEAFF. In DNA, the CDR3 is TGTGCCAGCAGTTGGGGGAGGGTGAACACTGAAGCTTTCTTT.

This chain connects TRBV29-1 to TRBJ2-5; D is ambiguous. The CDR3 runs to 12 residues. Between the trimmed V and J ends, which lost 6 bases and 2 bases, there was a span of 10 bases. Per germline, CDR1 SQVTM and CDR2 ANQGSEA. The CDR3 DNA sequence: TGCAGCGTCGGACGGAGTCAAGAGACCCAGTACTTC. Amino acid sequence: CSVGRSQETQYF.

This clonotype appeared many times. J is TRBJ1-4 and V is TRBV7-9, with a possible D match to TRBD1 (6 bases). Germline values: CDR1 SEHNR, CDR2 FQNEAQ (reference sequence). Trimming took off 1 base at V and 0 bases at J, with 6 bases between the two ends. This CDR3 comprises 15 residues. The CDR3 loop is CASSLGTATNEKLFF. The CDR3 nucleotides read TGTGCCAGCAGCTTAGGGACAGCAACTAATGAAAAACTGTTTTTT. Together with reference TRBV7-9 and TRBJ1-4, the CDR3 gives the full variable domain: DTGVSQNPRHKITKRGQNVTFRCDPISEHNRLYWYRQTLGQGPEFLTYFQNEAQLEKSRLLSDRFSAERPKGSFSTLEIQRTEQGDSAMYLCASSLGTATNEKLFFGSGTQLSVL.

The sample holds a few counts of this clonotype. V and J are TRBV7-9 and TRBJ2-4, with D maybe TRBD1 (6 bases). V was trimmed by 8 bases and J by 3 bases, leaving 8 bases between them. The CDR3 is 12 amino acids. Germline values: CDR1 SEHNR, CDR2 FQNEAQ (reference sequence). DNA of the CDR3: TGTGCCAGCGGGGACATCAAAAACATTCAGTACTTC. Translated: CASGDIKNIQYF.

This clonotype was seen a few times. CDR3 region: CASSLAKGHTGELFF. DNA of the CDR3: TGTGCCAGCAGCTTAGCGAAGGGTCACACCGGGGAGCTGTTTTTT. The gene calls are TRBV7-8 and TRBJ2-2; D is unresolved. V was shortened by 0 bases and J by 3 bases, with 8 bases between the two germline ends. The germline CDR1 and CDR2 sequences are SGHVS and FQNEAQ. This CDR3 has 15 residues.

The chain carries TRBV6-2 or TRBV6-3 and TRBJ1-1, with a tentative D call TRBD1 (6 bases). Germline lookup yields CDR1 MNHEY and CDR2 SVGEGT. The ends were cut back, 2 bases at V and 2 bases at J, with 18 bases in the middle. The CDR3 spans 17 residues. The CDR3 DNA follows: TGTGCCAGCAGTTACACCCGACCACAGGGATATAACACTGAAGCTTTCTTT. This sequence encodes CASSYTRPQGYNTEAFF.

The V call is TRBV11-1, the J call TRBJ2-4, with TRBD1 matching over 10 bases. Germline loops: CDR1 SGHAT, CDR2 FQDESV (reference sequence). CDR3 length: 18 amino acids. Trimming at V came to 2 bases and at J to 1 base, leaving 8 bases not matched to a gene. The CDR3 DNA reads as TGTGCCAGCAGCTTAAGGTCGACAGGGGGCGTCGCCAAAAACATTCAGTACTTC. It yields the protein CASSLRSTGGVAKNIQYF.

V gene TRBV7-2 combines with J gene TRBJ1-5; TRBD1 matches 8 bases. Germline V gene data show CDR1 as SGHTA and CDR2 as FQGNSA. After removal of 0 bases from V and 5 bases from J, the junction contained 6 bases not matched to a gene. The CDR3 extends over 16 amino acids. The CDR3 loop is CASSLAMDRVHQPQHF. The CDR3 DNA sequence: TGTGCCAGCAGCTTAGCGATGGACAGGGTCCATCAGCCCCAGCATTTT.

This clonotype has just a few counts. The chain joins TRBV3-1 to TRBJ1-2; possible D gene TRBD1, 5 bases. With 3 bases removed from V and 7 bases from J, the gap between germline ends came to 15 bases. The CDR3 has 14 residues. The germline V gene encodes CDR1 LGHDT and CDR2 YNNKEL (reference sequence). In DNA form, the CDR3 reads TGTGCCAGCAGCCAGCCCGGGACCGGGGGTGGCTACACCTTC. This translates into CASSQPGTGGGYTF.

The chain carries TRBV7-8 and TRBJ2-3, with D perhaps TRBD1 (6 bases). In germline, CDR1 is SGHVS, CDR2 FQNEAQ. The germline V and J ends were trimmed by 4 bases and 8 bases, with 10 bases remaining between them. This CDR3 comprises 12 residues. Written as DNA, the CDR3 is TGTGCCAGCAGCTCGACAGGACGTACGCAGTATTTT. It is translated as CASSSTGRTQYF. Filled out from reference TRBV7-8 and TRBJ2-3, the complete variable domain reads GAGVSQSPRYKVAKRGQDVALRCDPISGHVSLFWYQQALGQGPEFLTYFQNEAQLDKSGLPSDRFFAERPEGSVSTLKIQRTQQEDSAVYLCASSSTGRTQYFGPGTRLTVL.

In this sample, this clonotype turned up many times. V is TRBV5-1 and J is TRBJ1-2; D not certain. This CDR3 has 13 amino acids. In germline, CDR1 is SGHRS, CDR2 YFSETQ. Trimming removed 2 bases from V and 4 bases from J, with 9 bases in between. CDR3 sequence reads: CASSFDGSYGYTF. CDR3 bases: TGCGCCAGCAGCTTCGACGGGTCCTATGGCTACACCTTC.

This chain links TRBV4-2 with TRBJ2-5, with D perhaps matching TRBD1 or TRBD2 (5 bases each). V lost 0 bases and J 10 bases, leaving 21 bases between the germline ends. The CDR3 covers 16 residues. Germline V gene lookup returns CDR1 LGHNA and CDR2 YNFKEQ. The CDR3 reads CASSQDLAPGAQVQYF. Written as DNA, the CDR3 is TGTGCCAGCAGCCAAGATCTCGCGCCCGGGGCCCAGGTCCAGTACTTC.

This clonotype appeared a few times. The chain couples TRBV7-3 to TRBJ1-1; no clear D gene. This CDR3 region has 12 residues. Germline-derived CDR1 and CDR2 are SGHTA and FQGTGA. V was cut by 5 bases and J by 7 bases, with 11 bases left in between. The CDR3 reads CASSRRAGEAFF. CDR3 DNA sequence: TGTGCCAGCAGCCGCAGAGCCGGTGAAGCTTTCTTT.

CDR3 loop: CASSFSHNEQFF. The DNA for the CDR3 is TGTGCCAGCTCATTTTCACACAATGAGCAGTTCTTC. The rearrangement joins TRBV18 to TRBJ2-1; D gene unclear. Germline loops: CDR1 KGHSH, CDR2 LQKENI. This CDR3 has 12 amino acids. V was shortened by 5 bases and J by 5 bases, with 7 bases between the two germline ends.

This clonotype was detected only a few times. The chain links TRBV20-1 to TRBJ2-1; 12 positions agree with TRBD2. Per germline, CDR1 DFQATT and CDR2 SNEGSKA (reference sequence). This CDR3 region has 22 residues. The trim removed 1 base at V and 0 bases at J, leaving 19 bases unmatched. The CDR3, as DNA: TGCAGTGCTAGAGTCGGTTTCGGGGGCCTAGCGGGAGGGATCGGCTCCTACAATGAGCAGTTCTTC. Its translation: CSARVGFGGLAGGIGSYNEQFF.

The chain recombines TRBV7-8 with TRBJ2-7; D might be TRBD1 (6 bases). The CDR3 sequence is 14 residues long. Germline V gene sequence: CDR1 SGHVS, CDR2 FQNEAQ. Trimming shortened V by 5 bases and J by 3 bases, and 14 bases separated the two germline ends. The CDR3 region has the DNA TGTGCCAGCAGCGCCGGTAGGACAGTCTACGAGCAGTACTTC. This gives the protein CASSAGRTVYEQYF.

This clonotype was seen many times. The chain links TRBV7-6 to TRBJ2-1; 8 nucleotides line up with TRBD1. CDR1 and CDR2 from the germline V gene are SGHVS and FNYEAQ. V lost 2 bases to trimming and J lost 8 bases; unmatched junction nucleotides: 2. The CDR3 extends over 13 amino acids. The CDR3 here is CASSLPGGDEQFF. CDR3 nucleotides: TGTGCCAGCAGCTTACCAGGGGGCGATGAGCAGTTCTTC.

With respect to this clonotype: A read error may explain this, as a much larger clone is one base away. V gene TRBV7-2 combines with J gene TRBJ2-5; D gene uncertain. Germline CDR1 is SGHTA and CDR2 is FQGNSA. There are 12 residues in the CDR3. The CDR3 DNA follows: TGTGTCAGCAGCTTAACAGAAGAGACCCAGTACTTC. Translated, it gives CVSSLTEETQYF. Using reference TRBV7-2 and TRBJ2-5 for the parts outside the CDR3, the full variable domain is GAGVSQSPSNKVTEKGKDVELRCDPISGHTALYWYRQSLGQGLEFLIYFQGNSAPDKSGLPSDRFSAERTGGSVSTLTIQRTQQEDSAVYLCVSSLTEETQYFGPGTRLLVL.

The chain employs TRBV7-2 and TRBJ2-7; D not certain. Germline V gene data show CDR1 as SGHTA and CDR2 as FQGNSA. The V gene lost 5 bases and the J gene lost 4 bases, with 18 bases spanning the gap. The CDR3 runs to 15 residues. CDR3 in DNA: TGTGCCAGCAGCGCCCCAAGCCGTAGTACGTACGAGCAGTACTTC. Its translation is CASSAPSRSTYEQYF.

This clonotype was seen a few times. This rearrangement joins TRBV29-1 to TRBJ2-1; D is perhaps TRBD2 (6 bases). This CDR3 spans 14 amino acids. The germline V and J ends were trimmed by 4 bases and 7 bases, with 17 bases remaining between them. Per the germline V gene, CDR1 is SQVTM and CDR2 is ANQGSEA. The CDR3 nucleotides read TGCAGCGTTGTTGGCGGGACCCGGGCAAATGAGCAGTTCTTC. As protein: CSVVGGTRANEQFF.

The rearrangement joins TRBV30 to TRBJ2-1; D gene unclear. The CDR3 spans 14 residues. V lost 0 bases, J lost 1 base, and 7 bases lay in between. CDR1 and CDR2 (germline): GTSNPN, SVGIG (reference sequence). The chain's CDR3 is CAWSVGQSYNEQFF. CDR3 bases: TGTGCCTGGAGTGTAGGGCAGTCCTACAATGAGCAGTTCTTC.

This clonotype was counted only a few times. The chain is built from TRBV5-4 and TRBJ2-5; 10 bases match TRBD1. V shed 3 bases, J shed 5 bases, and the junction held 10 bases outside the gene matches. This CDR3 has 16 residues. CDR1 is SGHNT, CDR2 YYREEE, per germline (reference sequence). DNA for the CDR3: TGTGCCAGCAGCTCGGAGGACAGGGGGGGACGGGAGACCCAGTACTTC. This codes for CASSSEDRGGRETQYF.